A selection of T cell receptor beta chains follows, all from one sample in a study of neoadjuvant anti-PD-1 for oral cavity cancer. Only in-frame clones appear in the TCRdb table, and some are missing; sequencing was by immunoSEQ multiplex PCR. The sample lists about 68,000 clones, roughly 84% occurring once. Material: PBMCs, obtained after nivolumab (anti-PD-1) treatment. The receptor source for this set is a person between 40 and 85 years old with oral cavity squamous cell carcinoma. Each CDR3 is given with its conserved first and last residue. D genes are given only for firm matches. Part of the rows lack a size; the others show once, few, many or a class for expanded clones.

v_gene,d_gene,j_gene,abundance,CDR3nt,CDR3aa
TRBV11-2,-,TRBJ1-3,-,TGTGCCAGCAGCCCAACCCATCTGTCCGGAAACACCATATATTTT,CASSPTHLSGNTIYF
TRBV2,-,TRBJ2-2,-,TGTGCCAGCAGTGAATCCGGCCCCGGGGAGCTGTTTTTT,CASSESGPGELFF
TRBV21-1,-,TRBJ1-3,-,TGTGCCAGCATCTGTGTTCAGCGAAACACCATATATTTT,CASICVQRNTIYF
TRBV6-1,TRBD1,TRBJ1-5,-,TGTGCCAGCAGTGTTCTACAGGGGGGTAATCAGCCCCAGCATTTT,CASSVLQGGNQPQHF
TRBV27,TRBD2,TRBJ2-7,-,TGTGCCAGCAGTTTAAGGGCGGGAGGGCTCTACGAGCAGTACTTC,CASSLRAGGLYEQYF
TRBV7-2,-,TRBJ2-5,-,TGTGCCAGCAGCTTAGGATTTGGGGAGACCCAGTACTTC,CASSLGFGETQYF
TRBV30,TRBD1,TRBJ1-2,-,TGTGCCTGGAGGAGACAGGGGGCTGACTATGGCTACACCTTC,CAWRRQGADYGYTF
TRBV10-1,TRBD2,TRBJ2-3,-,TGCGCCAGCAGTGAGTCGACCGGTTTGGGGGGTAGCGGGAGCACAGATACGCAGTATTTT,CASSESTGLGGSGSTDTQYF
TRBV7-2,-,TRBJ1-5,once,TGTGCCAGCAGCTTAGACGGACAGCCGTATCAGCCCCAGCATTTT,CASSLDGQPYQPQHF
TRBV14,-,TRBJ2-7,-,TGTGCCAGCAGCCAAGATGATCTATCCGGGACACGCTTAGAGCAGTACTTC,CASSQDDLSGTRLEQYF
TRBV6-1,-,TRBJ2-7,-,TGTGCCAGCAGTGAAAGGAGGGGACCCGTGGGGGACGAGCAGTACTTC,CASSERRGPVGDEQYF
TRBV19,-,TRBJ2-5,-,TGTGCCAGTCGCGAGGTTGGCGGGGTTCAAGAGACCCAGTACTTC,CASREVGGVQETQYF
TRBV5-1,TRBD2,TRBJ2-3,-,TGCGCCAGCAGCTTGGATACTAGCGCAAATACGCAGTATTTT,CASSLDTSANTQYF
TRBV5-6,TRBD1,TRBJ2-3,-,TGTGCCAGCAGCCCCGGGACAGGGGTTACCACAGATACGCAGTATTTT,CASSPGTGVTTDTQYF
TRBV27,-,TRBJ2-7,-,TGTGCCAGCAGCCCAGAGGGTCCGCCCTACGAGCAGTACTTC,CASSPEGPPYEQYF
TRBV5-1,TRBD1,TRBJ2-7,-,TGCGCCAGCAGCTGGGGACAGGGGTCCGCCGAGCAGTACTTC,CASSWGQGSAEQYF
TRBV27,-,TRBJ1-1,-,TGTGCCAGCAGTTCACGACTGCAAAACACTGAAGCTTTCTTT,CASSSRLQNTEAFF
TRBV5-1,-,TRBJ2-5,-,TGCGCCAGCAGAAGAATGGGCCAAGAGACCCAGTACTTC,CASRRMGQETQYF
TRBV5-1,TRBD1,TRBJ1-1,-,TGCGCCAGCAGGCCAAGACAGGGGCTCGGGGACACTGAAGCTTTCTTT,CASRPRQGLGDTEAFF
TRBV6-5,TRBD2,TRBJ2-1,-,TGTGCCAGCAGTTACGAAAGGACTAGCGGGAGTAATGAGCAGTTCTTC,CASSYERTSGSNEQFF
TRBV7-7,TRBD2,TRBJ2-1,-,TGTGCTAGCAGCTTAGTACTAGCGGGAGGATACAATGAGCAGTTCTTC,CASSLVLAGGYNEQFF
TRBV27,-,TRBJ2-5,-,TGTGCCAGCAGTCGTGTGGGGGCGGGTGAGACCCAGTACTTC,CASSRVGAGETQYF
TRBV28,-,TRBJ2-6,-,TGTGCCAGCTCTCCCGGGGCGGCTGGGGCCAACGTCCTGACTTTC,CASSPGAAGANVLTF
TRBV6-6,TRBD2,TRBJ2-5,-,TGTGCCAGCAGTCCCACTAGCGGGACAGGAGAGACCCAGTACTTC,CASSPTSGTGETQYF
TRBV11-3,TRBD1,TRBJ2-2,-,TGTGCCAGCAGTAAGGGGGCGCAGGACACCGGGGAGCTGTTTTTT,CASSKGAQDTGELFF
TRBV19,-,TRBJ1-5,-,TGTGCCAGTAGTACGTGGGGGCCGCAGCCCCAGCATTTT,CASSTWGPQPQHF
TRBV19,-,TRBJ1-2,-,TGTGCCAGTAGTAACGCAGGAGCTAACTATGGCTACACCTTC,CASSNAGANYGYTF
TRBV7-9,TRBD2,TRBJ2-2,-,TGTGCCAGCAGCTTTTGGTACGGACTAGCACCCGGGGAGCTGTTTTTT,CASSFWYGLAPGELFF